What follows are 6 T cell receptor beta chains derived from one specimen sequenced in a study of control samples from healthy donors and cancer patients. Method: immunoSEQ multiplex PCR; TCRdb's copy keeps in-frame clones and lacks some. The sample holds over 150,000 clones; around 94% are singletons and the top ten take 12% to 15%. The specimen was PBMCs. The source of these receptors is a man between 60 and 75 years old with colorectal cancer.

This clone was seen just once. The chain recombines TRBV6-5 with TRBJ1-4, with 7 bases identical to TRBD1. Trimming removed 7 bases from V and 4 bases from J; junction bases left unmatched: 6. The CDR3 consists of 14 residues. Per the germline V gene, CDR1 is MNHEY and CDR2 is SVGAGI. CDR3 loop: CASKTGTDNEKLFF. The CDR3 bases are TGTGCCAGCAAGACCGGGACAGATAATGAAAAACTGTTTTTT.

This chain uses TRBV28 with TRBJ2-7, with D perhaps matching TRBD1 (7 bases). The CDR3 is made up of 14 amino acids. Germline CDR1 reads MDHEN; CDR2 reads SYDVKM. V gave up 4 bases and J gave up 3 bases, with 13 bases separating them. CDR3 region: CASSSGDSSYEQYF. DNA for the CDR3: TGTGCCAGCAGTTCGGGGGACAGCAGCTACGAGCAGTACTTC.

J is TRBJ2-2 and V is TRBV7-2; a possible D gene is TRBD2 (5 bases). Trimming shortened V by 5 bases and J by 2 bases, and 12 bases separated the two germline ends. This CDR3 region has 15 residues. Germline V gene sequence: CDR1 SGHTA, CDR2 FQGNSA. CDR3 sequence reads: CASSPTGFNTGELFF. In DNA, the CDR3 is TGTGCCAGCAGCCCGACGGGGTTCAACACCGGGGAGCTGTTTTTT.

The chain is built from TRBV6-1 and TRBJ2-1; 11 bases match TRBD1. The V segment lost 1 base and the J segment 12 bases; nucleotides outside the gene matches: 14. The CDR3 totals 17 residues. Germline CDR1 reads MNHNS; CDR2 reads SASEGT. The CDR3 spells CASSEVLPGQGDVGQFF. The CDR3 DNA reads as TGTGCCAGCAGTGAAGTCCTTCCGGGACAGGGGGACGTCGGGCAGTTCTTC.

This clone occurred once. This chain links TRBV4-2 with TRBJ1-3; TRBD1 aligns across 8 bases. Germline-derived CDR1 and CDR2 are LGHNA and YNFKEQ. This CDR3 is built from 17 residues. The junction had 9 bases not matched to a gene; V was cut back by 1 base and J by 4 bases. The CDR3 DNA sequence: TGTGCCAGCAGCCAAGTGACAGGGGACGCCTTGGGAAACACCATATATTTT. This encodes CASSQVTGDALGNTIYF.

The rearrangement links TRBV6-5 to TRBJ2-6; D gene uncertain. The CDR3 is made up of 16 amino acids. Trimming shortened V by 4 bases and J by 2 bases, and 12 bases separated the two germline ends. Germline CDR1 MNHEY, CDR2 SVGAGI. The DNA of the CDR3 is TGTGCCAGCAGTTTCTCTTCGTCCCCTGGGGCCAACGTCCTGACTTTC. Its translation: CASSFSSSPGANVLTF.